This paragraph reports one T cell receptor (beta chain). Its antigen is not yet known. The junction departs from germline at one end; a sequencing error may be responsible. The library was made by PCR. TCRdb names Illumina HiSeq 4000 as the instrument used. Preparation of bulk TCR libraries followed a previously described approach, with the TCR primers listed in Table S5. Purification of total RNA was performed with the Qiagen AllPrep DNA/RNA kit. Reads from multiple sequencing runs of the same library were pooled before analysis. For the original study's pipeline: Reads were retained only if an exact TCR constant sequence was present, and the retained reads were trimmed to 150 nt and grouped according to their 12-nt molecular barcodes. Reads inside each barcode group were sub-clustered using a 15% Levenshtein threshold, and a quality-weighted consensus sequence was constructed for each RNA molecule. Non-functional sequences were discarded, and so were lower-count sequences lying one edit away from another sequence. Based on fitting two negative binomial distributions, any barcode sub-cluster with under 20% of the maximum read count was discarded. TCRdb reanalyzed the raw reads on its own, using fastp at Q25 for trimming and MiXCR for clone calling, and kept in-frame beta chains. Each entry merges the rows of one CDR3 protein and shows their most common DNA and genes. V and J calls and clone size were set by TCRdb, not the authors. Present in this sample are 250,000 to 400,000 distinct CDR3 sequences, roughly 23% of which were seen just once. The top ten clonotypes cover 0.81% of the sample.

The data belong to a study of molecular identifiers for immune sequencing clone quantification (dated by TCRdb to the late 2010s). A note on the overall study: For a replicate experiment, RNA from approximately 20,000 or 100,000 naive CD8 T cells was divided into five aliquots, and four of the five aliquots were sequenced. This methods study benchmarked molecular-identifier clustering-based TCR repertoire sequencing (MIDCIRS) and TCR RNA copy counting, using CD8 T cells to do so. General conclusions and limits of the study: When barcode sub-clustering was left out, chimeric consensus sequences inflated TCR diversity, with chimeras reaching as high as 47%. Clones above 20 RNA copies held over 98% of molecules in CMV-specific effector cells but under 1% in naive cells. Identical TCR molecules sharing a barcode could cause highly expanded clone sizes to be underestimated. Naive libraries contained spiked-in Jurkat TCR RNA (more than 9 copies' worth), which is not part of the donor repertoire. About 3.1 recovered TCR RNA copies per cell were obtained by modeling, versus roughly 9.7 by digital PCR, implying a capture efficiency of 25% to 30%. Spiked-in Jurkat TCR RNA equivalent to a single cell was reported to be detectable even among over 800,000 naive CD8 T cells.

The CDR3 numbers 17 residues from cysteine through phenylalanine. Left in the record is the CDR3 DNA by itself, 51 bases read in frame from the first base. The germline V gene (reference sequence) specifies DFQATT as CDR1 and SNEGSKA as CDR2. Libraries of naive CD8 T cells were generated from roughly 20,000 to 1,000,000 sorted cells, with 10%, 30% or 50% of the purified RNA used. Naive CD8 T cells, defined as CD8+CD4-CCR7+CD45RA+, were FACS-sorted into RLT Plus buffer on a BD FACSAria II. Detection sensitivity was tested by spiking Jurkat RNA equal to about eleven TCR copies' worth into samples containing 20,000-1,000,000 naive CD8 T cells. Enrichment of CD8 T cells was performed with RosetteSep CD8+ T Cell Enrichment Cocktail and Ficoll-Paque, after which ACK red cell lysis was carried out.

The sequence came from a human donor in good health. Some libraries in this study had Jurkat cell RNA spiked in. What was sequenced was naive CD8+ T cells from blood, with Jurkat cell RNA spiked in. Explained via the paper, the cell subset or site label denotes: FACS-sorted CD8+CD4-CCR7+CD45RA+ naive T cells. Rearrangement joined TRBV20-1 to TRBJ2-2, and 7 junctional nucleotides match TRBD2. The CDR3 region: CSARAPPAGVITGELSF. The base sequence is TGCAGTGCTAGAGCTCCCCCCGCGGGAGTGATCACCGGGGAGCTGTCTTTT.